A single sample gave rise to the 14 T cell receptor beta chains below, sequenced in a study of lymphopenia after photon versus proton radiotherapy. This table comes from immunoSEQ multiplex PCR, and its TCRdb copy is limited to in-frame clones, with some not included. Of around 53,000 clones listed, about 86% were seen once; the top ten hold roughly 29%. The input for sequencing was peripheral blood, taken from a patient treated with photon-based radiotherapy. The receptors were gathered from a man aged 45-60 years with gastric cancer.

V and J are TRBV28 and TRBJ2-1; 7 bases are a match to TRBD2. The trim removed 6 bases at V and 6 bases at J, leaving 11 bases unmatched. From germline, CDR1 is MDHEN and CDR2 SYDVKM. This CDR3 spans 15 amino acids. CDR3 protein: CASSAAAGVINEQFF. The CDR3 nucleotides are TGTGCCAGCAGCGCGGCGGCGGGAGTCATCAATGAGCAGTTCTTC. Together with reference TRBV28 and TRBJ2-1, the CDR3 gives the full variable domain: DVKVTQSSRYLVKRTGEKVFLECVQDMDHENMFWYRQDPGLGLRLIYFSYDVKMKEKGDIPEGYSVSREKKERFSLILESASTNQTSMYLCASSAAAGVINEQFFGPGTRLTVL.

This clone was detected only once. The chain links TRBV7-7 to TRBJ2-1; tentatively, D is TRBD2 (5 bases). Trimming shortened V by 1 base and J by 2 bases, and 6 bases separated the two germline ends. Per germline, CDR1 SSHAT and CDR2 FNYEAQ (reference sequence). The CDR3 loop spans 14 amino acids. The CDR3 loop is CASSLGGPYNEQFF. The DNA of the CDR3 is TGTGCCAGCAGCTTAGGAGGGCCCTACAATGAGCAGTTCTTC. Combining the CDR3 with reference TRBV7-7 and TRBJ2-1 gives the whole variable domain GAGVSQSPRYKVTKRGQDVTLRCDPISSHATLYWYQQALGQGPEFLTYFNYEAQPDKSGLPSDRFSAERPEGSISTLTIQRTEQRDSAMYRCASSLGGPYNEQFFGPGTRLTVL.

The CDR3 region is CATSRDRGSAEAFF. CDR3 DNA sequence: TGTGCCACCAGCAGAGACCGGGGAAGCGCTGAAGCTTTCTTT. The J gene is TRBJ1-1, the V gene TRBV15; no firm D call. The germline gives CDR1 LNHNV, CDR2 YYDKDF (reference sequence). The V and J ends lost 0 bases and 6 bases respectively, with 11 bases between them. This CDR3 has 14 residues.

The genes are TRBV5-6 and TRBJ1-1, with D uncertain. The CDR3 sequence is 14 residues long. Between the trimmed V and J ends, which lost 0 bases and 4 bases, there was a span of 10 bases. The V gene's germline CDR1 is SGHDT and CDR2 YYEEEE. The CDR3 DNA follows: TGTGCCAGCAGCTTGGGACGGCTCCGCACTGAAGCTTTCTTT. Protein sequence: CASSLGRLRTEAFF.

This clone was observed once. The chain couples TRBV25-1 to TRBJ2-1; no firm D call. This CDR3 region has 13 residues. Germline V gene lookup returns CDR1 MGHDK and CDR2 SYGVNS. Deletions cut 0 bases from V and 5 bases from J, with 5 bases between. CDR3 in amino acids: CASSEYKDNEQFF. The CDR3 region has the DNA TGTGCCAGCAGTGAATATAAGGACAATGAGCAGTTCTTC. The whole variable domain, remainder taken from reference TRBV25-1 and TRBJ2-1, is EADIYQTPRYLVIGTGKKITLECSQTMGHDKMYWYQQDPGMELHLIHYSYGVNSTEKGDLSSESTVSRIRTEHFPLTLESARPSHTSQYLCASSEYKDNEQFFGPGTRLTVL.

The rearrangement links TRBV5-4 to TRBJ2-5; D could derive from TRBD1 or TRBD2 (6 bases each). V lost 4 bases and J 1 base, leaving 14 bases between the germline ends. The germline V gene encodes CDR1 SGHNT and CDR2 YYREEE (reference sequence). This CDR3 spans 15 amino acids. CDR3 sequence reads: CASSRGLAIQETQYF. The DNA for the CDR3 is TGTGCCAGCAGCCGGGGGCTAGCGATCCAAGAGACCCAGTACTTC.

The CDR3 DNA is TGTGCCAGCAGTGAATGGGCAGGGAAGGCGGAAGCTTTCTTT. Protein product: CASSEWAGKAEAFF. This chain links TRBV2 with TRBJ1-1; D perhaps matches TRBD1 (5 bases). Trimming left V 2 bases short and J 8 bases short, with 15 bases between. The CDR3 extends over 14 amino acids. From germline, CDR1 is SNHLY and CDR2 FYNNEI.

The chain couples TRBV9 to TRBJ2-2; no firm D call. V shed 0 bases and J shed 6 bases, with 9 bases lying between them. The CDR3 is 14 amino acids. The germline V gene encodes CDR1 SGDLS and CDR2 YYNGEE. The chain's CDR3 is CASSVGVVPGELFF. CDR3 coding DNA: TGTGCCAGCAGCGTAGGGGTAGTGCCCGGGGAGCTGTTTTTT.

The rearrangement uses TRBV7-9 and TRBJ2-5, with D perhaps TRBD1 or TRBD2 (7 bases each). CDR3 length: 14 residues. Looked up from germline, CDR1 is SEHNR and CDR2 is FQNEAQ (reference sequence). The ends were cut back, 4 bases at V and 11 bases at J, with 20 bases in the middle. The DNA for the CDR3 is TGTGCCAGCAGCTCCGACAGGGATGCGGGGGAGCAGTACTTC. Translated: CASSSDRDAGEQYF.

The rearrangement links TRBV7-2 to TRBJ1-4; TRBD1 matches at 8 bases. There are 17 residues in the CDR3. Germline CDR1 is SGHTA and CDR2 is FQGNSA. V dropped 0 bases and J dropped 4; count of bases not matched to a gene: 7. The DNA for the CDR3 is TGTGCCAGCAGCTTAGCCGCTAACAGGGGGGGTAATGAAAAACTGTTTTTT. Its translation: CASSLAANRGGNEKLFF.

J is TRBJ2-1 and V is TRBV19, with 15 bases lining up with TRBD2. The CDR3 is 20 amino acids. Trimming cost V 0 bases and J 5 bases; bases outside gene matches: 11. Germline lookup yields CDR1 LNHDA and CDR2 SQIVND (reference sequence). CDR3 DNA sequence: TGTGCCAGTAGTATAGATCGGACTAGCGGGAGGGTCTATGCCAACAATGAGCAGTTCTTC. Translated, it gives CASSIDRTSGRVYANNEQFF.

The chain joins TRBV6-1 to TRBJ2-5, with 11 bases aligning to TRBD2. Germline V CDR1 and CDR2: MNHNS, SASEGT. The CDR3 has 17 amino acids. Trimming removed 3 bases from V and 5 bases from J; junction bases left unmatched: 11. The CDR3 loop reads CASSEGLAGGGRETQYF. CDR3 nucleotides: TGTGCCAGCAGTGAGGGGCTAGCGGGAGGAGGTAGGGAGACCCAGTACTTC.

The chain employs TRBV9 and TRBJ2-7; D is perhaps TRBD2 (5 bases). CDR3 size: 15 residues. V was trimmed by 0 bases and J by 7 bases, leaving 17 bases between them. Germline V gene lookup returns CDR1 SGDLS and CDR2 YYNGEE. In DNA form, the CDR3 reads TGTGCCAGCAGCGTAGACCGGGATTTCAACGGGGAGCAGTACTTC. Its protein is CASSVDRDFNGEQYF. Based on the CDR3 plus reference TRBV9 and TRBJ2-7, the full variable domain is DSGVTQTPKHLITATGQRVTLRCSPRSGDLSVYWYQQSLDQGLQFLIQYYNGEERAKGNILERFSAQQFPDLHSELNLSSLELGDSALYFCASSVDRDFNGEQYFGPGTRLTVT.

This chain connects TRBV20-1 to TRBJ1-1, with D unresolved. This CDR3 region has 11 residues. Germline values: CDR1 DFQATT, CDR2 SNEGSKA (reference sequence). V shed 4 bases and J shed 4 bases, with 7 bases lying between them. The CDR3 spells CSATDGTEAFF. In nucleotides, the CDR3 is TGCAGTGCTACGGACGGCACTGAAGCTTTCTTT.